This entry lists 5 T cell receptor beta chains sequenced from one sample in a study of cytomegalovirus exposure and HLA in healthy donors (dated by TCRdb to the late 2010s). Libraries were constructed by the immunoSEQ multiplex PCR assay. For the multiplex PCR, a mixture combining 60 forward primers for TCR Vbeta segments and 13 reverse primers for TCR Jbeta segments was used. TCRdb took this table from immuneACCESS and kept in-frame rearrangements with V and J called. Such tables lack part of the clones; where checked against another copy, unresolved V genes explain under half of the gap, and the rest is unexplained. The sample table holds fewer than 100,000 clones, of which roughly three quarters were seen once. The ten most abundant clones make up roughly 7.1% of the sample. The sample consisted of PBMCs. The receptors come from a female donor in good health and CMV-seronegative.

The chain has TRBV5-1 and TRBJ2-5, with a weak D call TRBD2 (6 bases). The CDR3 runs 13 residues. CDR1 and CDR2 from the germline V gene are SGHRS and YFSETQ. With 4 bases removed from V and 3 bases from J, the gap between germline ends came to 10 bases. CDR3 loop: CASSPGTEETQYF. The CDR3 coding sequence is TGCGCCAGCAGCCCGGGGACTGAAGAGACCCAGTACTTC.

This clone was counted only a few times. This chain joins TRBV10-3 and TRBJ2-2; maybe TRBD1 (5 bases). V lost 4 bases, J lost 4 bases, and 10 bases lay in between. Germline assignment: CDR1 ENHRY and CDR2 SYGVKD. The CDR3 consists of 14 residues. The DNA for the CDR3 is TGTGCCATCAGTGGCGGTGGGGCCACCGGGGAGCTGTTTTTT. This translates into CAISGGGATGELFF.

In its sample, this clone was seen a few times. The chain combines TRBV5-4 with TRBJ1-1; TRBD1 agrees at 7 bases. This CDR3 is 13 amino acids long. Per germline, CDR1 SGHNT and CDR2 YYREEE (reference sequence). The junction had 6 bases not matched to a gene; V was cut back by 0 bases and J by 10 bases. The CDR3 is CASSLVDRAGAFF. The CDR3 coding sequence is TGTGCCAGCAGCTTGGTCGACAGGGCCGGAGCTTTCTTT.

This rearrangement joins TRBV2 to TRBJ1-6; the D gene is possibly TRBD1 (5 bases). Germline CDR1 and CDR2: SNHLY and FYNNEI. The CDR3 length is 13 residues. Trimming removed 3 bases from V and 10 bases from J, with 10 bases in between. The CDR3 DNA reads TGTGCCAGCAGTGACATGGGGGGATCACCCCTCCACTTT. Its translation: CASSDMGGSPLHF.

CDR3: CASGNRVDSYNEQFF. The CDR3, as DNA: TGTGCCAGCGGAAACAGAGTCGACTCCTACAATGAGCAGTTCTTC. V and J are TRBV9 and TRBJ2-1; D is unresolved. Looked up from germline, CDR1 is SGDLS and CDR2 is YYNGEE. Between the trimmed V and J ends, which lost 7 bases and 0 bases, there was a span of 14 bases. The CDR3 is 15 residues long.